This T cell receptor beta chain emerged from a study of cytomegalovirus exposure and HLA in healthy donors. Broader study findings: Later analysis associated a missense DCLRE1C variant with TCR beta V- and J-gene trimming. Analyses of presence/absence relied on an assumption of roughly uniform sequencing depth across donors. An analysis that came later showed most CMV-associated TCR beta chains appearing HLA-restricted.

Worth noting for this clone: As yet, its antigen is unknown.

60 Vbeta and 13 Jbeta primers were used in PCR. Profiled with immunoSEQ multiplex PCR; TCRdb holds only in-frame clones, not every one. The table has approximately 160,000 clones, roughly 85% seen once. Sequenced sample: PBMCs. The receptor was derived from a male donor in good health and CMV-seronegative.

DNA of the CDR3: TGTGCCAGCAGCGGGGGGGTGGGGGGCCGCACAGATACGCAGTATTTT. Translating it yields CASSGGVGGRTDTQYF. The V gene is TRBV2, the J gene TRBJ2-3, with 8 bases lining up with TRBD2. J lost 1 base, V lost 6 bases, and 9 bases had no gene match. Germline values: CDR1 SNHLY, CDR2 FYNNEI. This CDR3 has 16 amino acids. The variable domain in full, with the rest retrieved from reference TRBV2 and TRBJ2-3, is EPEVTQTPSHQVTQMGQEVILRCVPISNHLYFYWYRQILGQKVEFLVSFYNNEISEKSEIFDDQFSVERPDGSNFTLKIRSTKLEDSAMYFCASSGGVGGRTDTQYFGPGTRLTVL.